The sequence of this T cell receptor (beta chain) was determined in a study of shared clonotypes between healthy human individuals. Study background: Each donor contributed plates that comprised three CD4 naive, three CD4 memory, two CD8 naive and one CD8 memory.

Splitting of CD4+ cells produced CD45RA+ naive and CD45RA-negative memory subsets. The assay was immunoSEQ multiplex PCR, and TCRdb's table has in-frame clones only and misses some. The sample carries approximately 980,000 clones, approximately 80% recorded once. Germline V gene data show CDR1 as MNHNS and CDR2 as SASEGT. This CDR3 is built from 15 residues. V was pared by 5 bases and J by 5 bases, with 16 bases between. This receptor was taken from a man between 18 and 29 years old in good health. The V call is TRBV6-1, the J call TRBJ1-5; the D gene is possibly TRBD1 (6 bases). Material for sequencing was memory CD4+ T cells sorted from blood. Noted subset: CD45RA-negative fraction. The CDR3 spells CASSRSRDTYQPQHF. The CDR3 region has the DNA TGTGCCAGCAGTCGGTCCCGGGACACATATCAGCCCCAGCATTTT.